The 14 T cell receptor beta chains given below trace back to one sample, sequenced in a study of blood T cell repertoires in COVID-19. Here immunoSEQ multiplex PCR was the method, and the copy in TCRdb shows in-frame clones only, minus some. The repertoire holds about 210,000 clones, roughly four fifths seen once, with 7.5% to 10% in the top ten. The sample comprised PBMCs or T cells enriched from blood (not recorded which). These receptors were taken from a man aged 35 to 55 who had recovered from COVID-19.

This clone was found a few times. The DNA of the CDR3 is TGTGCCAGCAGTTTTACAGGGGAAGGAGGCACTGAAGCTTTCTTT. Residues: CASSFTGEGGTEAFF. The genes are TRBV6-6 and TRBJ1-1; 7 nucleotides line up with TRBD1. There are 15 residues in the CDR3. The trim removed 4 bases at V and 4 bases at J, leaving 9 bases unmatched. The V gene's germline CDR1 is MNHNY and CDR2 SVGAGI (reference sequence).

The V gene is TRBV9, the J gene TRBJ2-2; a possible D gene is TRBD2 (5 bases). V was trimmed by 0 bases and J by 7 bases, leaving 7 bases between them. Germline assignment: CDR1 SGDLS and CDR2 YYNGEE. The CDR3 spans 13 residues. The CDR3 reads CASSVVSGGELFF. The CDR3 DNA follows: TGTGCCAGCAGCGTAGTGAGCGGCGGGGAGCTGTTTTTT. Full variable domain (outside the CDR3, taken from reference TRBV9 and TRBJ2-2): DSGVTQTPKHLITATGQRVTLRCSPRSGDLSVYWYQQSLDQGLQFLIQYYNGEERAKGNILERFSAQQFPDLHSELNLSSLELGDSALYFCASSVVSGGELFFGEGSRLTVL.

This chain links TRBV6-1 with TRBJ2-4, with D possibly being TRBD1 (6 bases). V was cut by 2 bases and J by 0 bases, with 8 bases left in between. The germline V gene encodes CDR1 MNHNS and CDR2 SASEGT. The CDR3 spans 15 residues. The CDR3 DNA reads TGTGCCAGCAGTGAACCAGGGGCAGCCAAAAACATTCAGTACTTC. It is translated as CASSEPGAAKNIQYF.

The table lists this clone with a few counts. The chain employs TRBV9 and TRBJ2-1, with a weak D call TRBD2 (6 bases). V gave up 8 bases and J gave up 7 bases, with 22 bases separating them. Germline V gives CDR1 SGDLS, CDR2 YYNGEE. This CDR3 region has 15 residues. Here the CDR3 reads CASDSRDFYTNEQFF. The CDR3 DNA reads as TGTGCCAGTGATTCTCGGGACTTCTATACGAATGAGCAGTTCTTC.

The chain combines TRBV5-3 with TRBJ1-2; perhaps TRBD1 as D (6 bases). TRBV5-3 carries the ORF label, with uncertain function. With 3 bases removed from V and 8 bases from J, the gap between germline ends came to 14 bases. The CDR3 runs to 13 residues. CDR3 DNA: TGTGCCAGAAGCTCTCAGGGGAAGGGGGGCTACACCTTC. Its translation is CARSSQGKGGYTF.

This clone has only a few counts. V is TRBV28 and J is TRBJ1-2; tentatively, D is TRBD1 (5 bases). Between the trimmed V and J ends, which lost 5 bases and 6 bases, there was a span of 13 bases. In germline, CDR1 is MDHEN, CDR2 SYDVKM. This CDR3 region has 13 residues. The CDR3 region is CASSLQGWDGYTF. DNA of the CDR3: TGTGCCAGCAGTCTTCAGGGATGGGATGGCTACACCTTC.

The chain employs TRBV6-5 and TRBJ1-5, with 7 bases matching TRBD1. Germline assignment: CDR1 MNHEY and CDR2 SVGAGI. The CDR3 is 15 residues long. Trimming removed 5 bases from V and 7 bases from J; junction bases left unmatched: 11. The CDR3 protein is CASSTRQGGRQPQHF. In DNA form, the CDR3 reads TGTGCCAGCAGTACCCGACAGGGCGGACGGCAGCCCCAGCATTTT.

The chain is built from TRBV10-3 and TRBJ2-5, with TRBD1 identical over 9 bases. Germline V gene lookup returns CDR1 ENHRY and CDR2 SYGVKD. V lost 2 bases, J lost 4 bases, and 5 bases stayed unmatched. The CDR3 has 15 residues. The CDR3 region is CAISEGTGRSETQYF. Written as DNA, the CDR3 is TGTGCCATCAGTGAGGGGACAGGGCGTTCAGAGACCCAGTACTTC.

The CDR3 sequence is CATSVGQGTQETQYF. In nucleotides, the CDR3 is TGTGCCACCAGTGTCGGGCAGGGCACTCAAGAGACCCAGTACTTC. This rearrangement joins TRBV24-1 to TRBJ2-5; a possible D gene is TRBD1 (5 bases). Germline CDR1 is KGHDR and CDR2 is SFDVKD. V was trimmed by 5 bases and J by 2 bases, leaving 14 bases between them. The CDR3 covers 15 residues.

The gene calls are TRBV7-3 and TRBJ2-6, with 10 bases fitting TRBD2. The junction had 8 bases not matched to a gene; V was cut back by 2 bases and J by 1 base. There are 19 residues in the CDR3. Per the germline V gene, CDR1 is SGHTA and CDR2 is FQGTGA. In DNA form, the CDR3 reads TGTGCCAGCAGCTTAGGGCGTCTAGCGGGAGCTTCTGGGGCCAACGTCCTGACTTTC. This encodes CASSLGRLAGASGANVLTF. Full variable domain (outside the CDR3, taken from reference TRBV7-3 and TRBJ2-6): GAGVSQTPSNKVTEKGKYVELRCDPISGHTALYWYRQSLGQGPEFLIYFQGTGAADDSGLPNDRFFAVRPEGSVSTLKIQRTERGDSAVYLCASSLGRLAGASGANVLTFGAGSRLTVL.

The gene calls are TRBV28 and TRBJ2-5; 7 bases are shared with TRBD1. CDR1 and CDR2 (germline): MDHEN, SYDVKM. V was clipped by 5 bases and J by 14 bases; unmatched bases: 8. This CDR3 comprises 11 residues. Here the CDR3 DNA reads TGTGCCAGCAGTCGCTCCGGGACAGCATACTTC. Translation gives CASSRSGTAYF.

The chain recombines TRBV18 with TRBJ1-2; perhaps TRBD1 as D (5 bases). This CDR3 has 16 residues. Germline lookup yields CDR1 KGHSH and CDR2 LQKENI. The V gene lost 2 bases and the J gene lost 5 bases, with 18 bases spanning the gap. This chain's CDR3 is CASSPSLTQVPYGYTF. CDR3 nucleotide sequence: TGTGCCAGCTCACCAAGTCTAACACAGGTGCCTTATGGCTACACCTTC.

This chain uses TRBV2 with TRBJ1-4; TRBD1 might be the D (6 bases). The V gene's germline CDR1 is SNHLY and CDR2 FYNNEI. With 6 bases removed from V and 10 bases from J, the gap between germline ends came to 24 bases. The CDR3 is 16 residues long. The DNA of the CDR3 is TGTGCCAGCAGGCCCCCCGCGGACAGAAGCAGGAGAAAACTGTTTTTT. This codes for CASRPPADRSRRKLFF.

The CDR3 nucleotides read TGCGCCAGCAGCATGGGACAGCCCCCCGTGGAGACCCAGTACTTC. This sequence encodes CASSMGQPPVETQYF. The chain recombines TRBV5-1 with TRBJ2-5; 7 bases map to TRBD1. The CDR3 has 15 residues. The V and J ends lost 4 bases and 5 bases, in that order; junction bases with no gene match: 11. CDR1 and CDR2 (germline): SGHRS, YFSETQ.